The entry below gives a single T cell receptor beta chain sequence along with its context. Its antigen remains unknown. The germline V gene has CDR1 LNHDA and CDR2 SQIVND (reference sequence). Germline trimming cut 7 bases from V and 6 bases from J; bases unmatched to any gene: 7. CDR3 length equals 14 residues. These data come from a study of OX40 agonist ivuxolimab in advanced cancers. Background on the study: Of mixed ages from about 20 to 90 and averaging roughly 64 years, the group was more than 65% male. General observations from the study: Partial responders dosed at 0.1-3.0 mg/kg displayed clonal expansion ranking among the lowest. The expanded peripheral T cells' antigen specificity was not determined. Expanded clones were, on average, more numerous among CD8+ T cells than CD4+.

Repertoires were generated with immunoSEQ multiplex PCR, while TCRdb's copy carries only in-frame clones and drops some. The table includes more than 35,000 clones, 80% to 90% detected once. This receptor was identified in an adult with an advanced solid tumor such as melanoma, head and neck, liver or kidney cancer. The V and J genes are TRBV19 and TRBJ1-4; 8 nucleotides match TRBD1. This sample comprised CD4+ or CD8+ T cells sorted from blood, obtained in a trial of the OX40 agonist ivuxolimab. The CDR3 region is CASMRTGWDEKLFF. In DNA, the CDR3 is TGTGCCAGTATGCGGACAGGGTGGGATGAAAAACTGTTTTTT.